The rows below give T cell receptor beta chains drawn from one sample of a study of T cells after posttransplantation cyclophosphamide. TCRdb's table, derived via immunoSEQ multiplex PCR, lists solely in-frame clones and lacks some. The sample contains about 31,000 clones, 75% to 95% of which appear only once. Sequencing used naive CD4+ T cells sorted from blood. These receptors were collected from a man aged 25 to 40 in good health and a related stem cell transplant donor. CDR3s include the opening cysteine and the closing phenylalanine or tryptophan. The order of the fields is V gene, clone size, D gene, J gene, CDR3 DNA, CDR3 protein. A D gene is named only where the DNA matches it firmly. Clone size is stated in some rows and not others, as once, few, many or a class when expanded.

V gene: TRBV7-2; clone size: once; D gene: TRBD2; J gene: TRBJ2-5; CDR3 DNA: TGTGCCAGCAGCTTGTTAGCGGGGGGTTCTCTAGAGACCCAGTACTTC; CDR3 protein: CASSLLAGGSLETQYF
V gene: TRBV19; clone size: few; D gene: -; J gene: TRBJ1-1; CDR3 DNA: TGTGCCAGCAAAGGGGCTGGGGCTGAAGCTTTCTTT; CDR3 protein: CASKGAGAEAFF
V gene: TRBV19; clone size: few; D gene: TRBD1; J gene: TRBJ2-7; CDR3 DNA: TGTGCCAGTAGCCCTCAAGGGACAGGAATGGCCGAGCAGTACTTC; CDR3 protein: CASSPQGTGMAEQYF
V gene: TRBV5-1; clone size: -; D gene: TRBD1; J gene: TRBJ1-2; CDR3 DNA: TGCGCCAGCAGCTTGGAGGGACAGGGTGACTATGGCTACACCTTC; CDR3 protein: CASSLEGQGDYGYTF
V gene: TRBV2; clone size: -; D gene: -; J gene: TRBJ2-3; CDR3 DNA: TGTGCCAGTCAAAAGGACGGAGGACTCACAGATACGCAGTATTTT; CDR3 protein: CASQKDGGLTDTQYF
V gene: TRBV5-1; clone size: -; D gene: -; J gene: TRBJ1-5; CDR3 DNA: TGCGCCAGCGCCCGGGACACCGATAGCAATCAGCCCCAGCATTTT; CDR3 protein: CASARDTDSNQPQHF
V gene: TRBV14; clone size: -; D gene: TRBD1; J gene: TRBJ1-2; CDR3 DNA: TGTGCCAGCAGCCGCACAAGACAGGGGGTTAACTATGGCTACACCTTC; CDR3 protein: CASSRTRQGVNYGYTF
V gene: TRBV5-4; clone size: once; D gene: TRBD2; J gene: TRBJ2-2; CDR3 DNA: TGTGCCAGCTCCCTAGCGGGGGGCAAGCTGTTTTTT; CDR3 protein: CASSLAGGKLFF
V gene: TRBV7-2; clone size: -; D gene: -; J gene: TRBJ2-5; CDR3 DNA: TGTGCCAGCAGCTTACAGGCGGGGAGGGAGACCCAGTACTTC; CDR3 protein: CASSLQAGRETQYF
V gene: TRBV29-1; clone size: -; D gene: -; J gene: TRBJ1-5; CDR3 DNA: TGCAGCGTTCTAACCGGACTGACAACACGGCAGCCCCAGCATTTT; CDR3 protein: CSVLTGLTTRQPQHF
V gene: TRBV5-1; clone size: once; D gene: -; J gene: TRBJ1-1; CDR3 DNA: TGCGCCAGCACACTCGCGGGGATCAACACTGAAGCTTTCTTT; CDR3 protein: CASTLAGINTEAFF
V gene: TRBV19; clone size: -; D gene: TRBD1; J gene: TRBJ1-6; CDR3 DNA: TGTGCCAGTAAAAGTGCCACAGGGGGGAATTCACCCCTCCACTTT; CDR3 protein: CASKSATGGNSPLHF
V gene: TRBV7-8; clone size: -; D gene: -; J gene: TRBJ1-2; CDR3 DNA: TGTGCCAGCAGCGAGGGACTGATTAACTATGGCTACACCTTC; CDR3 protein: CASSEGLINYGYTF
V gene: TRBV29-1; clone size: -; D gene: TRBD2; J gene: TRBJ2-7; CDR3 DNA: TGCAGCGTTAGCGGGGGAAATTCCTACGAGCAGTACTTC; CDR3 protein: CSVSGGNSYEQYF
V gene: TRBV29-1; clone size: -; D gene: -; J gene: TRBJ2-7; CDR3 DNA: TGCAGCGTTGAAAAGGGGCCTTACGAGCAGTACTTC; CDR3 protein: CSVEKGPYEQYF
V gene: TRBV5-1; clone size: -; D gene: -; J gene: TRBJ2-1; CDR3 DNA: TGCGCCAGCAGCTTGGGGCTTGACAATGAGCAGTTCTTC; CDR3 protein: CASSLGLDNEQFF
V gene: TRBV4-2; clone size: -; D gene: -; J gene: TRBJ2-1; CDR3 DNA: TGTGCCAGCAGCCAAGTCGCGCCTGACCTAGACCATGAGCAGTTCTTC; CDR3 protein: CASSQVAPDLDHEQFF
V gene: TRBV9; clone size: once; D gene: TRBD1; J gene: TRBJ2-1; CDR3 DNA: TGTGCCAGCAGCGTCTGGACAGGGGAGGGTGAGCAGTTCTTC; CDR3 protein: CASSVWTGEGEQFF